One TCR beta chain is described in this entry. Antigen: not known. With 2 bases clipped from V and 4 bases from J, the junction kept 6 bases outside the gene matches. Germline CDR1 SGHRS, CDR2 YFSETQ. The CDR3 spans 15 residues. The entry originates in a study of cytomegalovirus exposure and HLA in healthy donors. Across the study: Earlier results showed 117 million unique TCR beta sequences derived from roughly 200 million T cells.

Primers: 60 Vbeta forward and 13 Jbeta reverse. Assay: immunoSEQ multiplex PCR; the TCRdb copy retains only in-frame clones and omits some. The table has 45,000 to 65,000 clones, around 70% seen once. Study observations and caveats: Most of the TCR beta V segments (in an earlier analysis) were productive either about 87% or about 30% of the time.

The chain carries TRBV5-1 and TRBJ1-5; 7 bases are shared with TRBD1. The sequence came from a man between 18 and 35 years old in good health and CMV-seronegative. Sequencing was carried out using PBMCs. The CDR3 loop reads CASSFSGQLNQPQHF. The CDR3 DNA reads as TGCGCCAGCAGCTTTTCGGGACAGCTTAATCAGCCCCAGCATTTT.